The rows below give T cell receptor beta chains drawn from one sample of a study of cytomegalovirus exposure and HLA in healthy donors. Sequencing used immunoSEQ multiplex PCR; TCRdb keeps in-frame clones, though not all of them. In the table there are more than 95,000 clones, 70% to 80% of which are singletons. Sequencing was done on a sample of PBMCs. These receptors all come from a man aged 25 to 40 in good health and CMV-seropositive. The CDR3 runs from the conserved cysteine through the conserved F or W. The order of the fields is V gene, clone size, J gene, CDR3 length, D gene, CDR3 protein, CDR3 DNA. A D gene is named only where the DNA matches it firmly. Some rows mark clone size as missing; the rest say once, few, many or name a class of expanded clone.

v_gene: TRBV5-6; abundance: NA; j_gene: TRBJ2-7; len: 15; d_gene: NA; CDR3aa: CASSTTGRWASEQYF; CDR3nt: TGTGCCAGCAGCACAACAGGGAGATGGGCTAGTGAGCAGTACTTC
v_gene: TRBV6-5; abundance: NA; j_gene: TRBJ1-4; len: 14; d_gene: NA; CDR3aa: CASSTTSIHEKLFF; CDR3nt: TGTGCCTCTAGCACTACCTCGATCCATGAAAAACTGTTTTTT
v_gene: TRBV18; abundance: NA; j_gene: TRBJ1-5; len: 16; d_gene: TRBD1; CDR3aa: CASSLRPGQGNQPQHF; CDR3nt: TGTGCCAGCTCGCTGCGTCCGGGACAGGGGAATCAGCCCCAGCATTTT
v_gene: TRBV6-6; abundance: NA; j_gene: TRBJ2-7; len: 11; d_gene: TRBD1; CDR3aa: CASRGGLSQYF; CDR3nt: TGTGCCAGCAGAGGGGGCCTATCACAGTACTTC
v_gene: TRBV18; abundance: NA; j_gene: TRBJ1-2; len: 13; d_gene: NA; CDR3aa: CASSPDRNYGYTF; CDR3nt: TGTGCCAGCTCACCCGACAGGAACTATGGCTACACCTTC
v_gene: TRBV7-9; abundance: NA; j_gene: TRBJ1-5; len: 15; d_gene: TRBD1; CDR3aa: CASSLEAGGSQPQHF; CDR3nt: TGTGCCAGCAGCTTAGAGGCAGGGGGGTCGCAGCCCCAGCATTTT
v_gene: TRBV7-2; abundance: NA; j_gene: TRBJ2-5; len: 16; d_gene: TRBD2; CDR3aa: CASSLQSGGARETQYF; CDR3nt: TGTGCCAGCAGCCTCCAGAGCGGGGGGGCGCGAGAGACCCAGTACTTC
v_gene: TRBV5-8; abundance: NA; j_gene: TRBJ2-1; len: 12; d_gene: TRBD2; CDR3aa: CASSWGLAEQFF; CDR3nt: TGTGCCAGCAGCTGGGGACTAGCAGAGCAGTTCTTC
v_gene: TRBV18; abundance: NA; j_gene: TRBJ1-2; len: 15; d_gene: NA; CDR3aa: CASSPGAANVYGYTF; CDR3nt: TGTGCCAGCTCACCGGGGGCAGCAAATGTCTATGGCTACACCTTC
v_gene: TRBV6-6; abundance: NA; j_gene: TRBJ1-5; len: 15; d_gene: TRBD1; CDR3aa: CASREQGVSGQPQHF; CDR3nt: TGTGCCAGTAGAGAACAGGGGGTTTCGGGACAGCCCCAGCATTTT
v_gene: TRBV28; abundance: NA; j_gene: TRBJ1-5; len: 14; d_gene: NA; CDR3aa: CASSYYEENQPQHF; CDR3nt: TGTGCCAGCAGTTATTATGAGGAGAATCAGCCCCAGCATTTT
v_gene: TRBV6-5; abundance: NA; j_gene: TRBJ2-3; len: 14; d_gene: NA; CDR3aa: CASSYLSPIDTQYF; CDR3nt: TGTGCCAGCAGTTACTTGTCCCCTATAGATACGCAGTATTTT
v_gene: TRBV5-6; abundance: NA; j_gene: TRBJ2-3; len: 15; d_gene: TRBD2; CDR3aa: CASSAGTSGTDTQYF; CDR3nt: TGTGCCAGCAGCGCCGGGACTAGCGGCACAGATACGCAGTATTTT
v_gene: TRBV4-1; abundance: once; j_gene: TRBJ2-7; len: 15; d_gene: TRBD2; CDR3aa: CASSQERLAVNEQYF; CDR3nt: TGCGCCAGCAGCCAAGAGCGGCTAGCGGTTAACGAGCAGTACTTC
v_gene: TRBV11-2; abundance: NA; j_gene: TRBJ1-3; len: 17; d_gene: NA; CDR3aa: CASSLEGGGEIRNTIYF; CDR3nt: TGTGCCAGCAGCTTAGAAGGCGGGGGCGAAATTCGAAACACCATATATTTT
v_gene: TRBV6-5; abundance: NA; j_gene: TRBJ1-2; len: 16; d_gene: NA; CDR3aa: CASSYSTGEVNYGYTF; CDR3nt: TGTGCCAGCAGTTACTCGACAGGAGAGGTTAACTATGGCTACACCTTC
v_gene: TRBV4-1; abundance: NA; j_gene: TRBJ2-1; len: 16; d_gene: NA; CDR3aa: CASSQAPGNSYNEQFF; CDR3nt: TGCGCCAGCAGCCAAGCTCCGGGAAACTCCTACAATGAGCAGTTCTTC
v_gene: TRBV7-2; abundance: NA; j_gene: TRBJ1-2; len: 14; d_gene: TRBD1; CDR3aa: CASSSRDRGSGYTF; CDR3nt: TGTGCCAGCAGCTCCCGGGACAGGGGTTCTGGCTACACCTTC
v_gene: TRBV5-4; abundance: NA; j_gene: TRBJ2-5; len: 13; d_gene: TRBD1; CDR3aa: CASRDRGQETQYF; CDR3nt: TGTGCCAGCAGAGACAGGGGCCAAGAGACCCAGTACTTC
v_gene: TRBV6-1; abundance: NA; j_gene: TRBJ2-7; len: 15; d_gene: NA; CDR3aa: CASKGGRILGYEQYF; CDR3nt: TGTGCCAGCAAGGGTGGGAGAATTTTGGGCTACGAGCAGTACTTC
v_gene: TRBV28; abundance: NA; j_gene: TRBJ1-2; len: 13; d_gene: TRBD1; CDR3aa: CASSLFSGGGYTF; CDR3nt: TGTGCCAGCAGTTTATTTTCAGGGGGTGGCTACACCTTC
v_gene: TRBV27; abundance: NA; j_gene: TRBJ1-5; len: 17; d_gene: NA; CDR3aa: CASSSSRDILSNQPQHF; CDR3nt: TGTGCCAGCAGCTCTTCCCGGGACATTCTTAGCAATCAGCCCCAGCATTTT
v_gene: TRBV6-4; abundance: NA; j_gene: TRBJ2-1; len: 18; d_gene: TRBD2; CDR3aa: CASSALGPTSGGHNEQFF; CDR3nt: TGTGCCAGCAGTGCCCTCGGACCGACTAGCGGGGGGCACAATGAGCAGTTCTTC
v_gene: TRBV5-4; abundance: NA; j_gene: TRBJ2-1; len: 16; d_gene: TRBD2; CDR3aa: CASSKQLAATYNEQFF; CDR3nt: TGTGCCAGCAGCAAACAACTAGCGGCCACCTACAATGAGCAGTTCTTC
v_gene: TRBV7-2; abundance: NA; j_gene: TRBJ2-7; len: 11; d_gene: NA; CDR3aa: CASSLQYEQYF; CDR3nt: TGTGCCAGCAGCCTACAGTACGAGCAGTACTTC
v_gene: TRBV28; abundance: few; j_gene: TRBJ2-7; len: 14; d_gene: NA; CDR3aa: CASSFLELSYEQYF; CDR3nt: TGTGCCAGCAGTTTTTTGGAGCTAAGTTACGAGCAGTACTTC
v_gene: TRBV4-1; abundance: NA; j_gene: TRBJ2-2; len: 16; d_gene: TRBD1; CDR3aa: CASSRLDRRNTGELFF; CDR3nt: TGCGCCAGCAGCCGCCTGGACAGGCGAAACACCGGGGAGCTGTTTTTT
v_gene: TRBV6-5; abundance: NA; j_gene: TRBJ2-7; len: 14; d_gene: TRBD1; CDR3aa: CASSYRDRVHEQYF; CDR3nt: TGTGCCAGCAGTTACCGGGACAGGGTCCACGAGCAGTACTTC
v_gene: TRBV10-3; abundance: once; j_gene: TRBJ2-3; len: 15; d_gene: NA; CDR3aa: CAISEWGPFTDTQYF; CDR3nt: TGTGCCATCAGTGAATGGGGCCCTTTCACAGATACGCAGTATTTT
v_gene: TRBV7-9; abundance: NA; j_gene: TRBJ2-1; len: 14; d_gene: NA; CDR3aa: CSSSLVLEGNEQFF; CDR3nt: TGTTCCAGCAGCTTAGTGCTGGAGGGCAATGAGCAGTTCTTC
v_gene: TRBV5-4; abundance: NA; j_gene: TRBJ2-7; len: 14; d_gene: NA; CDR3aa: CASSLADSSYEQYF; CDR3nt: TGTGCCAGCAGCTTGGCGGACTCCTCCTACGAGCAGTACTTC
v_gene: TRBV4-1; abundance: NA; j_gene: TRBJ2-6; len: 22; d_gene: TRBD2; CDR3aa: CASSQDPQDALAGEPGANVLTF; CDR3nt: TGCGCCAGCAGCCAAGATCCTCAAGATGCACTAGCGGGAGAACCCGGGGCCAACGTCCTGACTTTC
v_gene: TRBV7-3; abundance: NA; j_gene: TRBJ2-1; len: 15; d_gene: TRBD2; CDR3aa: CASSPLTGGSGEQFF; CDR3nt: TGTGCCAGCAGCCCTTTAACGGGGGGGTCAGGTGAGCAGTTCTTC
v_gene: TRBV27; abundance: NA; j_gene: TRBJ2-1; len: 16; d_gene: TRBD2; CDR3aa: CASSLFAGVSYNEQFF; CDR3nt: TGTGCCAGCAGTTTATTCGCGGGAGTGTCCTACAATGAGCAGTTCTTC
v_gene: TRBV6-4; abundance: NA; j_gene: TRBJ2-1; len: 17; d_gene: NA; CDR3aa: CASSERFEASSYNEQFF; CDR3nt: TGTGCCAGCAGTGAAAGGTTTGAGGCCAGCTCCTACAATGAGCAGTTCTTC
v_gene: TRBV9; abundance: NA; j_gene: TRBJ2-2; len: 15; d_gene: NA; CDR3aa: CASSVEQYPTGELFF; CDR3nt: TGTGCCAGCAGCGTAGAGCAATACCCCACCGGGGAGCTGTTTTTT
v_gene: TRBV6-4; abundance: NA; j_gene: TRBJ2-1; len: 15; d_gene: TRBD2; CDR3aa: CASSVEASGRDEQFF; CDR3nt: TGTGCCAGCAGTGTCGAGGCTAGCGGGAGAGATGAGCAGTTCTTC
v_gene: TRBV29-1; abundance: NA; j_gene: TRBJ2-2; len: 13; d_gene: NA; CDR3aa: CSVEESGTGELFF; CDR3nt: TGCAGCGTTGAAGAATCGGGAACCGGGGAGCTGTTTTTT
v_gene: TRBV6-5; abundance: NA; j_gene: TRBJ2-3; len: 12; d_gene: TRBD2; CDR3aa: CASSYSGTTRYF; CDR3nt: TGTGCCAGCAGTTACTCCGGGACTACGCGGTATTTT
v_gene: TRBV28; abundance: few; j_gene: TRBJ1-4; len: 15; d_gene: NA; CDR3aa: CASSRLQGSNEKLFF; CDR3nt: TGTGCCAGCAGTCGCCTTCAGGGATCTAATGAAAAACTGTTTTTT
v_gene: TRBV2; abundance: NA; j_gene: TRBJ1-3; len: 14; d_gene: NA; CDR3aa: CASSGRASGNTIYF; CDR3nt: TGTGCCAGCAGCGGCAGGGCTTCTGGAAACACCATATATTTT
v_gene: TRBV27; abundance: NA; j_gene: TRBJ2-1; len: 14; d_gene: TRBD2; CDR3aa: CASSFAGGNNEQFF; CDR3nt: TGTGCCAGCAGTTTCGCGGGGGGGAACAATGAGCAGTTCTTC
v_gene: TRBV7-2; abundance: few; j_gene: TRBJ1-2; len: 13; d_gene: TRBD1; CDR3aa: CASSRGLGYGYTF; CDR3nt: TGTGCCAGCAGCAGGGGGCTCGGCTATGGCTACACCTTC
v_gene: TRBV7-9; abundance: NA; j_gene: TRBJ1-1; len: 12; d_gene: NA; CDR3aa: CSSSFQGFEAFF; CDR3nt: TGTTCCAGCAGCTTTCAGGGGTTTGAAGCTTTCTTT
v_gene: TRBV20-1; abundance: once; j_gene: TRBJ1-6; len: 11; d_gene: NA; CDR3aa: CSAPQGYVLHF; CDR3nt: TGCAGTGCTCCGCAGGGATATGTCCTCCACTTT
v_gene: TRBV19; abundance: NA; j_gene: TRBJ1-1; len: 14; d_gene: TRBD1; CDR3aa: CASSQGQLNTEAFF; CDR3nt: TGTGCCAGTAGTCAGGGACAGTTGAACACTGAAGCTTTCTTT
v_gene: TRBV5-6; abundance: few; j_gene: TRBJ2-1; len: 11; d_gene: NA; CDR3aa: CASSREYEQFF; CDR3nt: TGTGCCAGCAGCCGAGAGTACGAGCAGTTCTTC
v_gene: TRBV5-1; abundance: NA; j_gene: TRBJ2-3; len: 15; d_gene: TRBD1; CDR3aa: CASSAGTGAGDTQYF; CDR3nt: TGCGCCAGCAGCGCCGGGACAGGGGCGGGAGATACGCAGTATTTT
v_gene: TRBV9; abundance: NA; j_gene: TRBJ2-7; len: 14; d_gene: NA; CDR3aa: CASSATSHSYEQYF; CDR3nt: TGTGCCAGCAGCGCGACTTCACACTCCTACGAGCAGTACTTC